The 26 T cell receptor beta chains presented below share a single source sample, sequenced in a study of T cell responses to AZD1222 COVID-19 vaccine. Sequencing was performed with immunoSEQ multiplex PCR; in TCRdb, only in-frame clones are kept and a portion is missing. This table has about 120,000 clones, approximately 86% appearing once. Source: peripheral blood, taken 28 days after the second AZD1222 dose. These receptor sequences come from an adult who received the AZD1222 COVID-19 vaccine.

This clone came up once. The V gene is TRBV5-5, the J gene TRBJ2-3; D is unresolved. V lost 4 bases and J lost 3, with 6 bases in between. The germline V gene has CDR1 SGHKS and CDR2 YYEKEE (reference sequence). This CDR3 is 12 amino acids long. The DNA of the CDR3 is TGTGCCAGCAGCCCGGTGACAGATACGCAGTATTTT. Its translation: CASSPVTDTQYF. Filled out from reference TRBV5-5 and TRBJ2-3, the complete variable domain reads DAGVTQSPTHLIKTRGQQVTLRCSPISGHKSVSWYQQVLGQGPQFIFQYYEKEERGRGNFPDRFSARQFPNYSSELNVNALLLGDSALYLCASSPVTDTQYFGPGTRLTVL.

This clone has just a few counts. The V gene is TRBV19, the J gene TRBJ1-5; D uncertain. The CDR3 runs 13 residues. The germline V gene encodes CDR1 LNHDA and CDR2 SQIVND (reference sequence). Between the trimmed V and J ends, which lost 3 bases and 7 bases, there was a span of 10 bases. The CDR3 bases are TGTGCCAGTAGTATCTTCCCCGGGCAGCCCCAGCATTTT. Translation: CASSIFPGQPQHF.

The V gene is TRBV5-1, the J gene TRBJ1-1; D is perhaps TRBD1 (5 bases). The CDR3 covers 16 residues. The V gene's germline CDR1 is SGHRS and CDR2 YFSETQ. Deletions cut 0 bases from V and 1 base from J, with 13 bases between. CDR3: CASSLDGAGTNTEAFF. The CDR3 nucleotides are TGCGCCAGCAGCTTGGATGGGGCCGGTACGAACACTGAAGCTTTCTTT.

The rearrangement joins TRBV24-1 to TRBJ1-2, with a possible D match to TRBD1 (5 bases). The CDR3 contains 13 residues. V was cut by 4 bases and J by 6 bases, with 11 bases left in between. CDR1 and CDR2 from the germline V gene are KGHDR and SFDVKD. The CDR3 is CATSDRTTHGYTF. CDR3 DNA sequence: TGTGCCACCAGTGACAGGACAACGCATGGCTACACCTTC.

This clone showed up just a few times. The genes are TRBV30 and TRBJ2-1; D is perhaps TRBD2 (5 bases). Trimming took 0 bases from V and 4 from J, leaving 19 bases between them. Germline values: CDR1 GTSNPN, CDR2 SVGIG (reference sequence). This CDR3 region has 17 residues. The CDR3 spells CAWSVQRGILQYNEQFF. The CDR3 nucleotides read TGTGCCTGGAGTGTCCAGAGAGGGATACTTCAATACAATGAGCAGTTCTTC.

V and J are TRBV4-1 and TRBJ1-3; D possibly corresponds to TRBD1 (5 bases). The germline V and J ends were trimmed by 0 bases and 0 bases, with 15 bases remaining between them. This CDR3 region has 18 residues. Per germline, CDR1 MGHRA and CDR2 YSYEKL. The CDR3 DNA reads TGCGCCAGCAGCCAAGATAAAGCGGGACTGAGCTCTGGAAACACCATATATTTT. As protein: CASSQDKAGLSSGNTIYF.

This clone was seen only once. The chain employs TRBV6-1 and TRBJ1-5; 9 nucleotides match TRBD1. With V trimmed by 0 bases and J by 6 bases, 12 bases remained unmatched. CDR3 length: 18 residues. CDR1 MNHNS and CDR2 SASEGT come from the germline V gene. The CDR3 region is CASSEARGPGQGGQPQHF. The CDR3 DNA sequence: TGTGCCAGCAGTGAAGCGAGAGGACCGGGACAGGGTGGTCAGCCCCAGCATTTT.

For the CDR3, the DNA is TGTGCCAGCAGTTACGGCGTCGCAACTAATGAAAAACTGTTTTTT. Protein product: CASSYGVATNEKLFF. The chain carries TRBV6-2 or TRBV6-3 and TRBJ1-4; D is unresolved. The V end was cut by 2 bases, the J end by 0 bases, with 7 bases between. This CDR3 region has 15 residues. Germline loops: CDR1 MNHEY, CDR2 SVGEGT.

This clone was seen more than once but under ten times. The chain uses TRBV7-2 and TRBJ2-7, with unresolved D. CDR1 and CDR2 (germline): SGHTA, FQGNSA. Trimming left V 4 bases short and J 5 bases short, with 12 bases between. The CDR3 consists of 13 residues. CDR3 sequence (DNA): TGTGCCAGCAGCTCGGGCATGACTCACGAGCAGTACTTC. Its translation is CASSSGMTHEQYF. Filled out from reference TRBV7-2 and TRBJ2-7, the complete variable domain reads GAGVSQSPSNKVTEKGKDVELRCDPISGHTALYWYRQSLGQGLEFLIYFQGNSAPDKSGLPSDRFSAERTGGSVSTLTIQRTQQEDSAVYLCASSSGMTHEQYFGPGTRLTVT.

J is TRBJ2-7 and V is TRBV6-2 or TRBV6-3, with 7 bases that match TRBD1. Germline CDR1 MNHEY, CDR2 SVGEGT. The CDR3 covers 18 residues. J was trimmed by 1 base and V by 2 bases; bases with no gene match: 14. CDR3 in DNA: TGTGCCAGCAGTTACCCTACCTACAGGGGTCAAGGATCCTACGAGCAGTACTTC. Translation: CASSYPTYRGQGSYEQYF.

This chain links TRBV27 with TRBJ2-3; D gene uncertain. Trimming took 3 bases from V and 3 from J, leaving 7 bases between them. Germline V gene lookup returns CDR1 MNHEY and CDR2 SMNVEV (reference sequence). The CDR3 totals 13 residues. CDR3 sequence (DNA): TGTGCCAGCAGTTTCCAGAATACAGATACGCAGTATTTT. This gives the protein CASSFQNTDTQYF.

CDR3 bases: TGTGCCACCCCCGCAGACTATGGCTACACCTTC. Protein sequence: CATPADYGYTF. V gene TRBV6-5 combines with J gene TRBJ1-2; D ambiguous. CDR1 and CDR2 from the germline V gene are MNHEY and SVGAGI. Trimming shortened V by 10 bases and J by 3 bases, and 9 bases separated the two germline ends. The CDR3 has 11 residues.

This chain connects TRBV6-2 or TRBV6-3 to TRBJ2-5; TRBD2 matches at 16 bases. J lost 3 bases, V lost 6 bases, and 7 bases had no gene match. This CDR3 comprises 17 residues. Germline assignment: CDR1 MNHEY and CDR2 SVGEGT. In nucleotides, the CDR3 is TGTGCCAGCAGCCCCGGGACTAGCGGGGGGGCGAAAGAGACCCAGTACTTC. Translation: CASSPGTSGGAKETQYF.

This chain connects TRBV2 to TRBJ2-3; possibly TRBD1 for D (6 bases). V gave up 5 bases and J gave up 6 bases, with 9 bases separating them. CDR3 length: 12 amino acids. The V gene's germline CDR1 is SNHLY and CDR2 FYNNEI. The CDR3, as DNA: TGTGCCAGCAGTCGGGACAAGGATACGCAGTATTTT. As protein: CASSRDKDTQYF.

This chain links TRBV7-9 with TRBJ1-6; D ambiguous. V dropped 5 bases and J dropped 0 bases, with 5 bases sitting between them. From germline, CDR1 is SEHNR and CDR2 FQNEAQ (reference sequence). The CDR3 loop spans 14 amino acids. In DNA form, the CDR3 reads TGTGCCAGCAGCGCAAGCTCCTATAATTCACCCCTCCACTTT. Translating gives CASSASSYNSPLHF.

The J gene is TRBJ1-2, the V gene TRBV6-1; no clear D gene. Deletions cut 2 bases from V and 4 bases from J, with 20 bases between. In germline, CDR1 is MNHNS, CDR2 SASEGT. The length of the CDR3 is 17 residues. CDR3 sequence (DNA): TGTGCCAGCAGTGAATCTGGCAACCAATTAATTCTCTATGGCTACACCTTC. It is translated as CASSESGNQLILYGYTF.

The chain joins TRBV19 to TRBJ2-5; TRBD2 aligns across 14 bases. From germline, CDR1 is LNHDA and CDR2 SQIVND (reference sequence). V dropped 4 bases and J dropped 4; count of bases not matched to a gene: 2. The CDR3 contains 15 residues. CDR3 nucleotides: TGTGCCAGTAGTAGACTAGCGGGGGGGCGAGAGACCCAGTACTTC. Translation gives CASSRLAGGRETQYF.

This clone was counted between two and nine times. The DNA for the CDR3 is TGTGCCAGCAGTCCGACGACACGGGGAACTCAGTTCTTC. Translating it yields CASSPTTRGTQFF. This chain connects TRBV12-3 or TRBV12-4 to TRBJ2-1; D is perhaps TRBD2 (5 bases). CDR3 size: 13 residues. V was clipped by 5 bases and J by 13 bases, with 18 bases between them.

The J gene is TRBJ1-2, the V gene TRBV21-1; the listed D gene, TRBD1, was not tested against the DNA. TRBV21-1 is reported as a pseudogene. There are 16 residues in the CDR3. This chain's CDR3 is CASSERQGTPNYGYTF. The CDR3 region has the DNA TGTGCCAGCAGCGAGAGACAGGGAACCCCTAACTATGGCTACACCTTC.

This chain uses TRBV7-9 with TRBJ2-5; no clear D gene. The ends were cut back, 2 bases at V and 9 bases at J, with 10 bases in the middle. CDR1 SEHNR and CDR2 FQNEAQ come from the germline V gene (reference sequence). The length of the CDR3 is 12 residues. DNA for the CDR3: TGTGCCAGCAGCTTATATCCCGAGGCCCAGTACTTC. It is translated as CASSLYPEAQYF. The entire variable domain, with the rest obtained from reference TRBV7-9 and TRBJ2-5, is as follows: DTGVSQNPRHKITKRGQNVTFRCDPISEHNRLYWYRQTLGQGPEFLTYFQNEAQLEKSRLLSDRFSAERPKGSFSTLEIQRTEQGDSAMYLCASSLYPEAQYFGPGTRLLVL.

This chain joins TRBV9 and TRBJ2-1, with 7 bases fitting TRBD1. Germline loops: CDR1 SGDLS, CDR2 YYNGEE. V was pared by 4 bases and J by 3 bases, with 10 bases of the junction left unmatched. The CDR3 has 16 amino acids. CDR3 sequence (DNA): TGTGCCAGCAGCATACCCGACAGGGAAGGCTACAATGAGCAGTTCTTC. As protein: CASSIPDREGYNEQFF.

This clone was detected only a few times. The chain uses TRBV29-1 and TRBJ1-1; D gene unclear. This CDR3 is built from 12 residues. Between the trimmed V and J ends, which lost 3 bases and 4 bases, there was a span of 9 bases. Germline V gene lookup returns CDR1 SQVTM and CDR2 ANQGSEA. DNA for the CDR3: TGCAGCGTTGATGAGGTCGCCACTGAAGCTTTCTTT. This translates into CSVDEVATEAFF.

The chain recombines TRBV19 with TRBJ1-2, with D perhaps matching TRBD1 (6 bases). The CDR3 length is 15 residues. With 5 bases removed from V and 2 bases from J, the gap between germline ends came to 15 bases. The germline V gene has CDR1 LNHDA and CDR2 SQIVND (reference sequence). As DNA, the CDR3 is TGTGCCAGTAGTCCTGACAGGTCTTTAAACTATGGCTACACCTTC. Translating it yields CASSPDRSLNYGYTF.

The chain has TRBV7-3 and TRBJ1-6, with a possible D match to TRBD1 (5 bases). The CDR3 is 16 residues long. The V gene's germline CDR1 is SGHTA and CDR2 FQGTGA. The germline V and J ends were trimmed by 2 bases and 9 bases, with 17 bases remaining between them. The CDR3 nucleotides are TGTGCCAGCAGCTTATTCGGCAGGGCGGTAGGTTCACCCCTCCACTTT. Translation gives CASSLFGRAVGSPLHF.

The chain combines TRBV6-5 with TRBJ1-1; TRBD1 is a possible D gene (5 bases). The CDR3 loop spans 14 amino acids. CDR1 is MNHEY and CDR2 is SVGAGI in the germline V gene. Trimming took 8 bases from V and 7 from J, leaving 20 bases between them. CDR3 residues: CASYFGWGEGEAFF. The CDR3 coding sequence is TGTGCCAGCTACTTCGGTTGGGGGGAGGGTGAAGCTTTCTTT.

The chain is built from TRBV5-4 and TRBJ1-2, with 7 bases identical to TRBD1. Germline values: CDR1 SGHNT, CDR2 YYREEE (reference sequence). The CDR3 spans 13 residues. The V gene end was trimmed by 4 bases and the J gene end by 2 bases; junction bases not matched to a gene: 2. The CDR3 DNA is TGTGCCAGCAGCCAGGACAGGAACTATGGCTACACCTTC. This sequence encodes CASSQDRNYGYTF.